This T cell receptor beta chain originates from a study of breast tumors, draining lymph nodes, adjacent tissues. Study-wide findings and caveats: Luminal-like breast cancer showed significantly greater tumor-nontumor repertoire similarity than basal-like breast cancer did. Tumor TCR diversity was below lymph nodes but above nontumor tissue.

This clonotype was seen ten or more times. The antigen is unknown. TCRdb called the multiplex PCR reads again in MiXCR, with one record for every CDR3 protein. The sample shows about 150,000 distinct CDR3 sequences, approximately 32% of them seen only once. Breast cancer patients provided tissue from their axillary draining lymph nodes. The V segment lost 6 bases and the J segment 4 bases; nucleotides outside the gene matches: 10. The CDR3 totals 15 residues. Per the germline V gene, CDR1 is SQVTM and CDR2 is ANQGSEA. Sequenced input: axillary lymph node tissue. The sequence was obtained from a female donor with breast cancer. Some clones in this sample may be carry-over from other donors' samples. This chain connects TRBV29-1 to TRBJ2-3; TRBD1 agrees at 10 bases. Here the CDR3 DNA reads TGCAGCGTAGTCCGGGACAGGGGTCTTCCAGATACGCAGTATTTT. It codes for CSVVRDRGLPDTQYF.